Below, 27 T cell receptor beta chains from the same sample are listed, as sequenced in a study of cytomegalovirus exposure and HLA in healthy donors. It was with 60 Vbeta and 13 Jbeta primers that the PCR ran. Using immunoSEQ multiplex PCR, the repertoire was profiled, and TCRdb retains in-frame clones only, with some absent. The sample holds tens of thousands of clones, less than 80% seen once. The sample taken for sequencing was PBMCs. The receptor set was obtained from a middle-aged woman in good health and CMV-seronegative.

The V call is TRBV7-3, the J call TRBJ1-1; D gene uncertain. This CDR3 contains 15 residues. Trimming stripped 1 base from V and 1 base from J, with 10 bases between. Looked up from germline, CDR1 is SGHTA and CDR2 is FQGTGA. DNA for the CDR3: TGTGCCAGCAGCTTAATTTATACGGGGAACACTGAAGCTTTCTTT. Protein product: CASSLIYTGNTEAFF.

This clone was picked up a small number of times. V and J are TRBV9 and TRBJ1-2; D is ambiguous. CDR1 and CDR2 (germline): SGDLS, YYNGEE. CDR3 length: 13 residues. The V gene lost 0 bases and the J gene lost 7 bases, with 10 bases spanning the gap. The DNA of the CDR3 is TGTGCCAGCAGCGTAGTGGGCGACGGTGGCTACACCTTC. This sequence encodes CASSVVGDGGYTF.

The genes are TRBV7-9 and TRBJ1-2; D remains ambiguous. CDR1 is SEHNR, CDR2 FQNEAQ, per germline (reference sequence). Between the trimmed V and J ends, which lost 3 bases and 4 bases, there was a span of 18 bases. The CDR3 is 16 residues long. In DNA, the CDR3 is TGTGCCAGCAGCTTGGGAGGGAGCCGAGGCAGCTATGGCTACACCTTC. Amino acids: CASSLGGSRGSYGYTF.

This clone was counted a single time. This chain joins TRBV18 and TRBJ2-7; 13 nucleotides line up with TRBD2. V lost 6 bases, J lost 6 bases, and 11 bases stayed unmatched. This CDR3 has 16 amino acids. CDR1 and CDR2 (germline): KGHSH, LQKENI. Here the CDR3 reads CASSHITSGRAGEQYF. The CDR3 DNA is TGTGCCAGCTCCCACATAACTAGCGGGAGGGCGGGCGAGCAGTACTTC.

This clone came up a few times. This sequence joins TRBV2 and TRBJ1-1, with a possible D match to TRBD1 (5 bases). Germline CDR1 is SNHLY and CDR2 is FYNNEI. V lost 4 bases and J lost 4, with 7 bases in between. The CDR3 runs 12 residues. The CDR3 loop reads CASSVQGTEAFF. DNA for the CDR3: TGTGCCAGCAGTGTTCAGGGCACTGAAGCTTTCTTT.

This chain's CDR3 is CASSIPGTSGYEQYF. The CDR3 nucleotides read TGTGCCAGCAGCATACCCGGGACTAGCGGTTACGAGCAGTACTTC. The V call is TRBV5-4, the J call TRBJ2-7; 11 nucleotides agree with TRBD2. The CDR3 totals 15 residues. Germline V lookup: CDR1 SGHNT, CDR2 YYREEE (reference sequence). After removal of 4 bases from V and 4 bases from J, the junction contained 7 bases not matched to a gene.

The chain carries TRBV9 and TRBJ1-2, with D possibly matching TRBD1 (5 bases). V was shortened by 4 bases and J by 7 bases, with 20 bases between the two germline ends. This CDR3 comprises 15 residues. CDR1 is SGDLS, CDR2 YYNGEE, per germline. CDR3 nucleotides: TGTGCCAGCAGCCTCCGGGACTCACATAGAAGTGGCTACACCTTC. Amino acids: CASSLRDSHRSGYTF.

This clone appeared once. The V call is TRBV5-1, the J call TRBJ1-6; D not certain. The V end was cut by 0 bases, the J end by 8 bases, with 12 bases between. Germline CDR1 SGHRS, CDR2 YFSETQ. CDR3 size: 15 residues. CDR3 amino acids: CASSLGGPRDSPLHF. The CDR3 DNA follows: TGCGCCAGCAGCTTGGGCGGACCGAGGGATTCACCCCTCCACTTT. The whole variable domain, remainder taken from reference TRBV5-1 and TRBJ1-6, is KAGVTQTPRYLIKTRGQQVTLSCSPISGHRSVSWYQQTPGQGLQFLFEYFSETQRNKGNFPGRFSGRQFSNSRSEMNVSTLELGDSALYLCASSLGGPRDSPLHFGNGTRLTVT.

The gene calls are TRBV29-1 and TRBJ2-1, with TRBD2 matching 9 bases. Germline CDR1 and CDR2: SQVTM and ANQGSEA. There are 18 residues in the CDR3. The J segment lost 3 bases and the V segment lost 8 bases, leaving 20 bases of the junction unmatched. The CDR3 nucleotides read TGCAGCTCCTCGACAGGGACTCCGCGGGGGGGTCTCTACAATGAGCAGTTCTTC. This codes for CSSSTGTPRGGLYNEQFF.

The chain has TRBV27 and TRBJ1-5, with D possibly being TRBD1 (5 bases). Germline V CDR1 and CDR2: MNHEY, SMNVEV (reference sequence). This CDR3 is 13 amino acids long. V lost 7 bases to trimming and J lost 4 bases, with 11 bases between them. CDR3 loop: CASKRAGNQPQHF. CDR3 DNA sequence: TGTGCCAGCAAACGGGCAGGGAATCAGCCCCAGCATTTT.

V usage is TRBV7-8 and J usage is TRBJ1-6, with no clear D. Germline CDR1 reads SGHVS; CDR2 reads FQNEAQ. Trimming pared 0 bases from V and 9 bases from J, leaving 9 bases between. This CDR3 has 14 residues. The CDR3 protein is CASSLARVGSPLHF. As DNA, the CDR3 is TGTGCCAGCAGCTTAGCGCGGGTCGGTTCACCCCTCCACTTT. Filled out from reference TRBV7-8 and TRBJ1-6, the complete variable domain reads GAGVSQSPRYKVAKRGQDVALRCDPISGHVSLFWYQQALGQGPEFLTYFQNEAQLDKSGLPSDRFFAERPEGSVSTLKIQRTQQEDSAVYLCASSLARVGSPLHFGNGTRLTVT.

This chain uses TRBV9 with TRBJ1-2; 8 positions match TRBD1. CDR3 size: 14 residues. From germline, CDR1 is SGDLS and CDR2 YYNGEE. The V gene end was trimmed by 3 bases and the J gene end by 4 bases; junction bases not matched to a gene: 5. For the CDR3, the DNA is TGTGCCAGCAGCGCGAATACAGGGGGCTATGGCTACACCTTC. Its translation is CASSANTGGYGYTF.

The rearrangement joins TRBV18 to TRBJ1-2; D not resolved. Germline V gives CDR1 KGHSH, CDR2 LQKENI. The CDR3 has 14 amino acids. The V end was cut by 1 base, the J end by 5 bases, with 11 bases between. CDR3: CASSPLEGIYGYTF. CDR3 nucleotides: TGTGCCAGCTCACCACTGGAGGGAATTTATGGCTACACCTTC.

The chain joins TRBV6-4 to TRBJ2-3; 10 bases fit TRBD2. V lost 2 bases to trimming and J lost 4 bases; unmatched junction nucleotides: 6. CDR1 and CDR2 (germline): MRHNA, SNTAGT. This CDR3 spans 16 amino acids. CDR3 sequence: CASSDGSGGAADTQYF. For the CDR3, the DNA is TGTGCCAGCAGTGACGGGAGCGGGGGGGCCGCAGATACGCAGTATTTT.

Only one count was recorded for this clone. The V call is TRBV11-2, the J call TRBJ2-1; 12 positions match TRBD2. This CDR3 contains 15 residues. Germline-derived CDR1 and CDR2 are SGHAT and FQNNGV. The V gene end was trimmed by 4 bases and the J gene end by 8 bases; junction bases not matched to a gene: 6. CDR3 sequence (DNA): TGTGCCAGCAGCTCCTGGACTAGCGGGACGCATGAGCAGTTCTTC. Its translation: CASSSWTSGTHEQFF.

J is TRBJ1-5 and V is TRBV7-9; tentatively, D is TRBD1 (5 bases). This CDR3 is built from 14 residues. Trimming removed 5 bases from V and 3 bases from J, with 11 bases in between. Per germline, CDR1 SEHNR and CDR2 FQNEAQ (reference sequence). CDR3 nucleotide sequence: TGTGCCAGCAGCCCGGGACTGAACAATCAGCCCCAGCATTTT. Residues: CASSPGLNNQPQHF. The variable domain in full, with the rest retrieved from reference TRBV7-9 and TRBJ1-5, is DTGVSQNPRHKITKRGQNVTFRCDPISEHNRLYWYRQTLGQGPEFLTYFQNEAQLEKSRLLSDRFSAERPKGSFSTLEIQRTEQGDSAMYLCASSPGLNNQPQHFGDGTRLSIL.

This sequence joins TRBV11-2 and TRBJ2-3, with 7 nucleotides matching TRBD2. Trimming cost V 2 bases and J 3 bases; bases outside gene matches: 5. CDR3 length: 15 amino acids. Germline V lookup: CDR1 SGHAT, CDR2 FQNNGV. CDR3 amino acids: CASSLMGGVTDTQYF. The CDR3 coding sequence is TGTGCCAGCAGCTTAATGGGGGGGGTTACAGATACGCAGTATTTT.

The chain carries TRBV11-2 and TRBJ1-2; no clear D. CDR1 and CDR2 (germline): SGHAT, FQNNGV. This CDR3 spans 15 amino acids. V was clipped by 1 base and J by 5 bases, with 14 bases between them. The CDR3 here is CASSLGEQAGYGYTF. CDR3 bases: TGTGCCAGCAGCTTAGGGGAGCAGGCGGGATATGGCTACACCTTC. The whole variable domain, filled in from reference TRBV11-2 and TRBJ1-2, reads EAGVAQSPRYKIIEKRQSVAFWCNPISGHATLYWYQQILGQGPKLLIQFQNNGVVDDSQLPKDRFSAERLKGVDSTLKIQPAKLEDSAVYLCASSLGEQAGYGYTFGSGTRLTVV.

For the CDR3, the DNA is TGTGCCAGCAGCGGGGGACTTACAACTAATGAAAAACTGTTTTTT. This encodes CASSGGLTTNEKLFF. The chain combines TRBV9 with TRBJ1-4; weak D call: TRBD1 (5 bases). The CDR3 consists of 15 residues. The V end lost 3 bases, the J end lost 0 bases, and 9 bases lay between the germline ends. CDR1 SGDLS and CDR2 YYNGEE come from the germline V gene.

This clone was observed a single time. The rearrangement uses TRBV28 and TRBJ2-7, with 13 bases identical to TRBD2. Germline V gene data show CDR1 as MDHEN and CDR2 as SYDVKM. Trimming cost V 6 bases and J 5 bases; bases outside gene matches: 7. The CDR3 contains 15 residues. The DNA of the CDR3 is TGTGCCAGCAGAGAACTAGCGGGAGGGGGTGACGAGCAGTACTTC. Translated, it gives CASRELAGGGDEQYF.

This clone was seen more than once but under ten times. V and J are TRBV2 and TRBJ2-7, with TRBD1 as a possible D gene (6 bases). Trimming took off 6 bases at V and 5 bases at J, with 14 bases between the two ends. The CDR3 length is 13 residues. CDR1 and CDR2 (germline): SNHLY, FYNNEI. The CDR3 region is CASSLQGYHEQYF. For the CDR3, the DNA is TGTGCCAGCAGCCTTCAGGGGTACCACGAGCAGTACTTC.

The chain couples TRBV30 to TRBJ1-4; 7 nucleotides align to TRBD1. V trimming: 3 bases; J trimming: 7 bases; junction bases outside the gene matches: 11. The CDR3 length is 15 residues. Germline CDR1 reads GTSNPN; CDR2 reads SVGIG (reference sequence). The CDR3: CAWSQRGGSGEKLFF. The CDR3 DNA reads as TGTGCCTGGAGCCAAAGAGGGGGCAGTGGTGAAAAACTGTTTTTT.

V gene TRBV6-5 combines with J gene TRBJ2-7, with D perhaps TRBD2 (7 bases). The CDR3 runs to 12 residues. Germline values: CDR1 MNHEY, CDR2 SVGAGI. V lost 6 bases, J lost 5 bases, and 11 bases lay in between. CDR3 region: CASSRGGDEQYF. CDR3 nucleotide sequence: TGTGCCAGCAGCCGAGGGGGGGACGAGCAGTACTTC.

This clone appeared once. CDR3 region: CASSLRYLGTDTQYF. The DNA for the CDR3 is TGTGCCAGCTCCTTAAGGTACCTCGGGACAGATACGCAGTATTTT. The rearrangement uses TRBV18 and TRBJ2-3; D unresolved. This CDR3 comprises 15 residues. In germline, CDR1 is KGHSH, CDR2 LQKENI. The germline V and J ends were trimmed by 6 bases and 3 bases, with 16 bases remaining between them.

This chain uses TRBV28 with TRBJ2-7; possible D gene TRBD2, 5 bases. Trimming removed 7 bases from V and 7 bases from J, with 14 bases in between. The CDR3 spans 12 residues. Germline V gene data show CDR1 as MDHEN and CDR2 as SYDVKM. This CDR3 reads CASTRSSGEQYF. The CDR3 DNA sequence: TGTGCCAGCACTCGCTCGTCGGGAGAGCAGTACTTC.

The chain links TRBV6-1 to TRBJ2-7; 13 bases line up with TRBD2. V shed 10 bases, J shed 4 bases, and the junction held 7 bases outside the gene matches. The V gene's germline CDR1 is MNHNS and CDR2 SASEGT. The length of the CDR3 is 14 residues. The CDR3 region has the DNA TGTGCCACTCACCGGACTAGCGGGAGTTACGAGCAGTACTTC. It translates to CATHRTSGSYEQYF.

The chain carries TRBV7-9 and TRBJ2-6; 7 nucleotides line up with TRBD1. The CDR3 loop spans 17 amino acids. The V segment lost 5 bases and the J segment 4 bases; nucleotides outside the gene matches: 11. CDR1 SEHNR and CDR2 FQNEAQ come from the germline V gene (reference sequence). The CDR3 nucleotides are TGTGCCAGCAGCACGATTCCGACAGGGTCAGGGGCCAACGTCCTGACTTTC. It codes for CASSTIPTGSGANVLTF.